This TCR beta chain was sequenced in a study of blood T cell repertoires in COVID-19. Study at large: T cells, B-cell-depleted T cells, or PBMCs supplied cDNA or gDNA.

Method: immunoSEQ multiplex PCR; TCRdb's copy keeps in-frame clones and lacks some. The sample contains 150,000 to 200,000 clones, about 83% of which appear only once. This clone has just a few counts. Sequencing used PBMCs or T cells enriched from blood (not recorded which). This receptor was identified in a woman aged 45-59 years in a cohort exposed to, infected with or recovered from COVID-19 (not recorded which).

CDR3 sequence: CASSIGGGFYEQYF. CDR3 bases: TGTGCCAGTAGTATAGGTGGAGGCTTCTACGAGCAGTACTTC. The chain has TRBV19 and TRBJ2-7, with D possibly matching TRBD2 (5 bases). Trimming removed 1 base from V and 3 bases from J, with 10 bases in between. This CDR3 region has 14 residues. Germline-derived CDR1 and CDR2 are LNHDA and SQIVND (reference sequence).